This T cell receptor beta chain appears in the sequencing data of a study of blood T cell repertoires in COVID-19. Study as a whole: Samples representing acute and convalescent COVID-19 were sourced from the United States, Italy and Spain. T cells, B-cell-depleted T cells, or PBMCs provided the cDNA or gDNA that served as material.

The germline gives CDR1 MDHEN, CDR2 SYDVKM. V was clipped by 3 bases and J by 2 bases; unmatched bases: 3. This CDR3 region has 14 residues. Original data processing: By means of reference gene primer amplification, nucleated cell counts were estimated. The table came from immunoSEQ multiplex PCR; TCRdb's copy has only in-frame clones and leaves some out. The D gene and trimming were derived from the DNA, and the V and J assignments and clone size from that table. The table shows 150,000 or so clones, with approximately 86% occurring only once. It was during active infection that Seattle patients were enrolled and then longitudinally followed.

The clonotype originates from a woman between 65 and 79 years old with COVID-19, enrolled during active disease. Sample: peripheral blood. The chain combines TRBV28 with TRBJ2-7; 8 bases fit TRBD1. The CDR3 region is CASSLQGATYEQYF. The CDR3 DNA reads TGTGCCAGCAGTTTGCAGGGGGCGACCTACGAGCAGTACTTC.